These 17 T cell receptor beta chains were sequenced from one sample in a study of control samples from healthy donors and cancer patients. TCRdb's copy holds only in-frame clones and misses some; the assay was immunoSEQ multiplex PCR. The sample gives 120,000 to 150,000 clones, less than 90% of which show up once; roughly 8.7% is in the top ten. Input material: blood. These receptor sequences come from a woman younger than 45 in good health.

This chain links TRBV6-5 with TRBJ1-1, with a tentative D call TRBD1 (5 bases). The CDR3 contains 12 residues. Trimming pared 2 bases from V and 5 bases from J, leaving 6 bases between. Germline loops: CDR1 MNHEY, CDR2 SVGAGI. CDR3 protein: CASSYAGTEAFF. The CDR3, as DNA: TGTGCCAGCAGTTACGCAGGGACTGAAGCTTTCTTT.

The rearrangement links TRBV6-5 to TRBJ2-1; no clear D gene. V was pared by 3 bases and J by 7 bases, with 7 bases between. The length of the CDR3 is 12 residues. The germline CDR1 and CDR2 sequences are MNHEY and SVGAGI. This CDR3 is CASSYAGNEQFF. In nucleotides, the CDR3 is TGTGCCAGCAGTTATGCTGGGAATGAGCAGTTCTTC.

This clone was detected only once. This rearrangement joins TRBV11-2 to TRBJ2-3, with unresolved D. The CDR3 has 15 amino acids. CDR1 SGHAT and CDR2 FQNNGV come from the germline V gene. V was pared by 1 base and J by 7 bases, with 15 bases between. CDR3 coding DNA: TGTGCCAGCAGCTTAGCGATAGCTGGGCTAAATACGCAGTATTTT. Translation: CASSLAIAGLNTQYF.

V and J are TRBV6-6 and TRBJ2-3; the D is unclear. Per germline, CDR1 MNHNY and CDR2 SVGAGI (reference sequence). Trimming removed 0 bases at V and 5 bases at J, with 9 bases between. The CDR3 has 14 amino acids. This chain's CDR3 is CASSYSIPGDTQYF. The CDR3, as DNA: TGTGCCAGCAGTTACTCAATCCCGGGAGATACGCAGTATTTT.

J is TRBJ2-1 and V is TRBV7-2, with a tentative D call TRBD2 (5 bases). CDR1 SGHTA and CDR2 FQGNSA come from the germline V gene. This CDR3 is built from 13 residues. Trimming pared 1 base from V and 7 bases from J, leaving 8 bases between. CDR3 sequence: CASSLVPGNEQFF. The CDR3 DNA reads as TGTGCCAGCAGCTTAGTGCCGGGAAATGAGCAGTTCTTC. Full variable domain (outside the CDR3, taken from reference TRBV7-2 and TRBJ2-1): GAGVSQSPSNKVTEKGKDVELRCDPISGHTALYWYRQSLGQGLEFLIYFQGNSAPDKSGLPSDRFSAERTGGSVSTLTIQRTQQEDSAVYLCASSLVPGNEQFFGPGTRLTVL.

The V and J genes are TRBV25-1 and TRBJ1-2; no definite D call. Germline-derived CDR1 and CDR2 are MGHDK and SYGVNS. This CDR3 is built from 13 residues. The V end was cut by 1 base, the J end by 4 bases, with 7 bases between. This chain's CDR3 is CASSELAGYGYTF. The CDR3 nucleotides are TGTGCCAGCAGTGAATTAGCGGGCTATGGCTACACCTTC.

This chain connects TRBV2 to TRBJ1-1; D gene ambiguous. The CDR3 spans 13 residues. V was cut by 6 bases and J by 1 base, with 9 bases left in between. The germline V gene encodes CDR1 SNHLY and CDR2 FYNNEI. The CDR3 nucleotides read TGTGCCAGCAGGAGGACGGAGAACACTGAAGCTTTCTTT. This encodes CASRRTENTEAFF.

The chain recombines TRBV5-1 with TRBJ1-2; 7 bases line up with TRBD1. The germline V gene encodes CDR1 SGHRS and CDR2 YFSETQ. Losses at the gene ends were 3 bases for V and 5 bases for J; bases not matched to a gene: 7. This CDR3 region has 14 residues. CDR3: CASSSGDRAYGYTF. In DNA form, the CDR3 reads TGCGCCAGCAGCTCAGGGGACAGAGCTTATGGCTACACCTTC. The variable domain in full, with the rest retrieved from reference TRBV5-1 and TRBJ1-2, is KAGVTQTPRYLIKTRGQQVTLSCSPISGHRSVSWYQQTPGQGLQFLFEYFSETQRNKGNFPGRFSGRQFSNSRSEMNVSTLELGDSALYLCASSSGDRAYGYTFGSGTRLTVV.

The J gene is TRBJ1-4, the V gene TRBV18; a weak D match, TRBD1 (5 bases). This CDR3 has 17 amino acids. CDR1 KGHSH and CDR2 LQKENI come from the germline V gene. Trimming removed 5 bases from V and 1 base from J, with 17 bases in between. In DNA form, the CDR3 reads TGTGCCAGCTCAACCCTGACCTCAGGGCTAACTAATGAAAAACTGTTTTTT. Encoded protein: CASSTLTSGLTNEKLFF. The full variable domain, in which reference TRBV18 and TRBJ1-4 provide the parts outside the CDR3, is NAGVMQNPRHLVRRRGQEARLRCSPMKGHSHVYWYRQLPEEGLKFMVYLQKENIIDESGMPKERFSAEFPKEGPSILRIQQVVRGDSAAYFCASSTLTSGLTNEKLFFGSGTQLSVL.

This clone showed up just once. V usage is TRBV24-1 and J usage is TRBJ2-3; D remains ambiguous. Trimming removed 0 bases at V and 0 bases at J, with 6 bases between. The length of the CDR3 is 15 residues. Germline-derived CDR1 and CDR2 are KGHDR and SFDVKD. The CDR3 is CATSDLRDSTDTQYF. In DNA, the CDR3 is TGTGCCACCAGTGATTTGAGAGACAGCACAGATACGCAGTATTTT.

The CDR3 sequence is CASSYPEQLTSTDTQYF. CDR3 coding DNA: TGCGCCAGCAGCTACCCAGAACAGCTAACTAGCACAGATACGCAGTATTTT. J is TRBJ2-3 and V is TRBV5-1; no clear D gene. Germline V lookup: CDR1 SGHRS, CDR2 YFSETQ. The CDR3 length is 17 residues. The V end lost 3 bases, the J end lost 0 bases, and 17 bases lay between the germline ends.

The V and J genes are TRBV14 and TRBJ2-3; D ambiguous. Germline V gene sequence: CDR1 SGHDN, CDR2 FVKESK. This CDR3 spans 15 amino acids. Trimming shortened V by 3 bases and J by 2 bases, and 12 bases separated the two germline ends. CDR3 DNA: TGTGCCAGCAGCCAGTTTACGGTCACCACAGATACGCAGTATTTT. It specifies CASSQFTVTTDTQYF.

V usage is TRBV19 and J usage is TRBJ2-7, with 7 bases identical to TRBD1. The V gene's germline CDR1 is LNHDA and CDR2 SQIVND (reference sequence). V was pared by 8 bases and J by 0 bases, with 4 bases of the junction left unmatched. CDR3 length: 13 residues. This CDR3 is CASRAGGSYEQYF. CDR3 DNA sequence: TGTGCCAGTCGCGCAGGGGGCTCCTACGAGCAGTACTTC.

In its sample, this clone was seen once. This chain links TRBV29-1 with TRBJ1-2; unclear D gene. The V end was cut by 2 bases, the J end by 6 bases, with 13 bases between. The length of the CDR3 is 13 residues. The germline V gene has CDR1 SQVTM and CDR2 ANQGSEA. CDR3 in amino acids: CSVETGNVNGYTF. The CDR3 DNA follows: TGCAGCGTTGAAACCGGGAACGTAAATGGCTACACCTTC.

This chain joins TRBV19 and TRBJ2-1; TRBD2 matches at 11 bases. V shed 5 bases, J shed 6 bases, and the junction held 12 bases outside the gene matches. The CDR3 runs 17 residues. Germline V gives CDR1 LNHDA, CDR2 SQIVND (reference sequence). This chain's CDR3 is CASSPLSGLAGRNEQFF. The CDR3 nucleotides read TGTGCCAGTAGTCCTCTCTCAGGACTAGCGGGCCGCAATGAGCAGTTCTTC.

The V and J genes are TRBV30 and TRBJ2-7, with D uncertain. Looked up from germline, CDR1 is GTSNPN and CDR2 is SVGIG (reference sequence). Deletions cut 3 bases from V and 2 bases from J, with 14 bases between. The length of the CDR3 is 14 residues. The CDR3: CAWSRIMETYEQYF. CDR3 in DNA: TGTGCCTGGAGCCGAATCATGGAAACCTACGAGCAGTACTTC.

This clone appeared a single time. The V and J genes are TRBV29-1 and TRBJ2-3; D may be TRBD1 (6 bases). V shed 3 bases and J shed 5 bases, with 12 bases lying between them. The CDR3 runs to 13 residues. The V gene's germline CDR1 is SQVTM and CDR2 ANQGSEA. The CDR3 is CSVDEAGVDTQYF. CDR3 DNA sequence: TGCAGCGTTGACGAGGCAGGGGTAGATACGCAGTATTTT.